This record looks at one T cell receptor (beta chain) sequence and its context. The record originates from a study of T cell repertoires in cytomegalovirus infection. MiXCR was run by TCRdb on the reads, yielding one entry per CDR3 protein. The table shows around 320,000 distinct CDR3 sequences, with more than 8% occurring only once. This CDR3 contains 14 residues. V shed 7 bases, J shed 3 bases, and the junction held 6 bases outside the gene matches. This chain connects TRBV12-3 or TRBV12-4 to TRBJ1-1; 9 bases align to TRBD1. Input material: PBMCs. This TCR was sampled from a human donor in good health (CMV status not recorded). Some clones in this sample may be carry-over from other donors' samples. Written as DNA, the CDR3 is TGTGCCAGCAAGAGGACAGGGGAGTACACTGAAGCTTTCTTT. Translation: CASKRTGEYTEAFF.